This T cell receptor beta chain was recovered during a study of human T cells and chemical hapten exposure. As for the study in general: Sensitizing treatment utilized 2% DPC over an approximately 2 cm by approximately 2 cm portion of upper inner arm skin. Mainly, slight library volume differences in the pool made TCR yields vary.

TCRdb re-analysed the RACE reads in MiXCR, keeping a single row per CDR3 protein. The data show about 68,000 distinct CDR3 sequences, 9.5% to 12% seen once. Time point indicated: pre-sensitization, week 0. The treatment: therapeutic diphenylcyclopropenone sensitization with weekly scalp DPC. CDR3 size: 14 residues. Trimming cost V 2 bases and J 4 bases; bases outside gene matches: 2. This chain connects TRBV12-3 or TRBV12-4 to TRBJ1-2, with 9 bases fitting TRBD1. The sequencing used whole blood, collected in connection with sensitization to the hapten diphenylcyclopropenone (DPC). The TCR was taken from a woman between 45 and 60 years old with alopecia areata. Some clones in this sample may be carry-over from other donors' samples. The CDR3 spells CASSLTGGAYGYTF. In DNA, the CDR3 is TGTGCCAGCAGTTTAACAGGGGGCGCCTATGGCTACACCTTC.